This T cell receptor beta chain was sequenced during a study of OX40 agonist ivuxolimab in advanced cancers. Across the study: Patients in the trial were receiving intravenous ivuxolimab every 2 weeks, at doses of 0.01 to 10 mg/kg.

The CDR3 is 12 residues long. The V and J ends lost 2 bases and 4 bases respectively, with 5 bases between them. Germline V gene sequence: CDR1 ENHRY, CDR2 SYGVKD. Autoimmune disease history or systemic immunosuppression led to patient exclusion. Assay used: immunoSEQ multiplex PCR; TCRdb lists only in-frame clones, some missing. In the table there are approximately 18,000 clones, 83% of which are singletons. Details on this clone: The target antigen is unknown.

Regarding the study as a whole: The antigen specificity of the peripheral T cells (those that were expanded) was not determined.

This clonotype was sampled from an adult with an advanced solid tumor such as melanoma, head and neck, liver or kidney cancer. This specimen was CD4+ or CD8+ T cells sorted from blood, taken in a trial of the OX40 agonist ivuxolimab. The rearrangement joins TRBV10-3 to TRBJ1-2; no clear D gene. CDR3 sequence: CAISESGYGYTF. The CDR3 nucleotides are TGTGCCATCAGTGAGAGTGGCTATGGCTACACCTTC.